Following are 8 T cell receptor beta chains from one sample sequenced in a study of CD8+CD57+ T cells in acquired aplastic anemia. Genomic DNA constituted the template upon which TCR beta VDJ and CDR3 profiling was performed. TCRdb passed the reads through MiXCR, listing each CDR3 protein once. There are about 190,000 distinct CDR3 sequences in the sample; about 53% occur only once, and about 16% lies in the top ten. Specimen: sorted CD4+, CD8+, or CD8+CD57+ T cells (not recorded which) from PBMCs. The source of these receptors is a human donor in good health, serving as a control.

On this clonotype itself: Mismatch with germline at one junction end may stem from a read error. This chain links TRBV10-3 with TRBJ1-2; weak D call: TRBD1 (6 bases). This CDR3 region has 13 residues. Germline CDR1 reads ENHRY; CDR2 reads SYGVKD. DNA of the CDR3: TGTGCCATCAGTGACACAGGGTCTACCGGCTGCACCTTC. Encoded protein: CAISDTGSTGCTF.

This clonotype came up many times. V and J are TRBV30 and TRBJ2-5, with TRBD1 matching 10 bases. In germline, CDR1 is GTSNPN, CDR2 SVGIG (reference sequence). There are 13 residues in the CDR3. V was pared by 5 bases and J by 4 bases, with 4 bases of the junction left unmatched. For the CDR3, the DNA is TGTGCCTGGGACCGGGACAGGGGAGAGACCCAGTACTTC. This translates into CAWDRDRGETQYF.

This clonotype was seen ten or more times. The chain carries TRBV5-1 and TRBJ1-2; possible D gene TRBD1, 6 bases. The germline V and J ends were trimmed by 4 bases and 6 bases, with 10 bases remaining between them. This CDR3 comprises 12 residues. The germline V gene has CDR1 SGHRS and CDR2 YFSETQ. The CDR3 loop reads CASSRQGNGYTF. CDR3 bases: TGCGCCAGCAGCAGGCAGGGGAATGGCTACACCTTC.

This clonotype was observed at least ten times. This chain links TRBV29-1 with TRBJ2-7; TRBD1 agrees at 7 bases. The CDR3 contains 12 residues. J gave up 6 bases and V 3 bases, and 5 bases lay outside the gene matches. From germline, CDR1 is SQVTM and CDR2 ANQGSEA. The CDR3 region is CSVEAGGFEQYF. CDR3 bases: TGCAGCGTTGAGGCAGGGGGATTCGAGCAGTACTTC.

This clonotype has a count of ten or more. The CDR3 is CADGEENTGELFF. The DNA for the CDR3 is TGTGCGGACGGAGAGGAGAACACCGGGGAGCTGTTTTTT. This chain connects TRBV12-3 or TRBV12-4 to TRBJ2-2; D not resolved. This CDR3 spans 13 amino acids.

The V call is TRBV29-1, the J call TRBJ1-2, with D hard to call. The V end lost 4 bases, the J end lost 8 bases, and 5 bases lay between the germline ends. The CDR3 runs 9 residues. Germline CDR1 reads SQVTM; CDR2 reads ANQGSEA. The CDR3 loop reads CSVAGGYTF. The CDR3 DNA sequence: TGCAGCGTTGCTGGGGGCTACACCTTC.

This clonotype has a single count. At one end, the junction sequence differs from germline, possibly due to a read error. V and J are TRBV20-1 and TRBJ1-1; D gene uncertain. The V gene's germline CDR1 is DFQATT and CDR2 SNEGSKA (reference sequence). This CDR3 has 13 amino acids. The CDR3 sequence: CSARIEMNTEAFF. DNA of the CDR3: TGCAGTGCTAGAATAGAGATGAACACTGAAGCCTTCTTT.

The table lists this clonotype with many counts. The rearrangement links TRBV7-9 to TRBJ2-1; TRBD1 aligns across 10 bases. The germline CDR1 and CDR2 sequences are SEHNR and FQNEAQ (reference sequence). The CDR3 length is 15 residues. Losses at the gene ends were 5 bases for V and 6 bases for J; bases not matched to a gene: 7. This chain's CDR3 is CASSPGTGEFNEQFF. Written as DNA, the CDR3 is TGTGCCAGCAGCCCCGGGACAGGGGAGTTCAATGAGCAGTTCTTC.